This entry lists 17 T cell receptor beta chains sequenced from one sample in a study of T-cell reconstitution after alpha-beta-depleted transplantation in children. Unique molecular identifiers were incorporated during preparation of the TCRbeta library. TCRdb processed the PCR reads anew with MiXCR; each CDR3 protein has one entry. The sample comprises 540,000 or so distinct CDR3 sequences, roughly 24% of which are singletons, and about 14% rests with the top ten. This material consisted of PBMCs, mostly from graft donor cells, taken 360 days after TCRalphabeta/CD19-depleted stem cell transplant. All receptors come from a boy less than two years old who had a stem cell transplant for acute myeloid leukemia, so the T cells may come from the graft donor.

This clonotype was recorded at least ten times. The chain uses TRBV20-1 and TRBJ2-3; 11 bases match TRBD2. There are 14 residues in the CDR3. Per the germline V gene, CDR1 is DFQATT and CDR2 is SNEGSKA (reference sequence). The V segment lost 6 bases and the J segment 1 base; nucleotides outside the gene matches: 3. The CDR3 DNA reads as TGCAGTGCACTGGGACTAGCGGGCACAGATACGCAGTATTTT. Protein sequence: CSALGLAGTDTQYF.

This clonotype has more than one count but fewer than ten. The V and J genes are TRBV20-1 and TRBJ1-2; TRBD1 might be the D (5 bases). Trimming left V 6 bases short and J 8 bases short, with 16 bases between. Germline CDR1 and CDR2: DFQATT and SNEGSKA (reference sequence). The CDR3 is 12 amino acids. The CDR3 DNA follows: TGCAGTGCCCATCGGAGGGGACGGGGCTACACCTTC. This encodes CSAHRRGRGYTF.

This clonotype turned up a few times. The gene calls are TRBV5-5 and TRBJ2-1, with TRBD2 matching 10 bases. The CDR3 runs 14 residues. Per germline, CDR1 SGHKS and CDR2 YYEKEE (reference sequence). V lost 0 bases to trimming and J lost 14 bases; unmatched junction nucleotides: 8. In DNA, the CDR3 is TGTGCCAGCAGCTTGGACTTAGCGGGGGGTTTCGAGTTCTTC. Its protein product is CASSLDLAGGFEFF.

With respect to this clonotype: At one end, the junction sequence differs from germline, possibly due to a read error. V gene TRBV6-5 combines with J gene TRBJ1-4, with D possibly being TRBD1 (5 bases). Per the germline V gene, CDR1 is MNHEY and CDR2 is SVGAGI. The CDR3 runs 16 residues. The CDR3 DNA reads TGTGCCAGCAGTAACCCCTTTCGGGACCTTGGGGAAAAACTTTTTTTT. This sequence encodes CASSNPFRDLGEKLFF.

In its sample, this clonotype was seen a few times. This chain joins TRBV20-1 and TRBJ2-3, with 10 nucleotides matching TRBD2. Per the germline V gene, CDR1 is DFQATT and CDR2 is SNEGSKA (reference sequence). The CDR3 loop spans 13 amino acids. The ends lost 6 bases at V and 4 bases at J; junction bases unmatched: 4. The CDR3 nucleotides read TGCAGTGCACGGACTAGCGGAGCAGATACGCAGTATTTT. This encodes CSARTSGADTQYF.

This clonotype showed up just a few times. The V and J genes are TRBV20-1 and TRBJ1-4; D unclear. Trimming took off 3 bases at V and 8 bases at J, with 19 bases between the two ends. Germline values: CDR1 DFQATT, CDR2 SNEGSKA (reference sequence). The CDR3 consists of 15 residues. CDR3: CSARDHLNSGEKLFF. For the CDR3, the DNA is TGCAGTGCTAGGGACCACCTCAATTCGGGGGAAAAACTGTTTTTT.

The V gene is TRBV10-3, the J gene TRBJ2-5; no reliable D call. The V and J ends lost 4 bases and 4 bases respectively, with 7 bases between them. The CDR3 sequence is 12 residues long. Germline loops: CDR1 ENHRY, CDR2 SYGVKD. CDR3 sequence (DNA): TGTGCCATCAGTGGACCGACAGAGACCCAGTACTTC. This translates into CAISGPTETQYF.

This rearrangement joins TRBV9 to TRBJ2-1; a possible D gene is TRBD1 (6 bases). V was cut by 2 bases and J by 10 bases, with 19 bases left in between. Germline values: CDR1 SGDLS, CDR2 YYNGEE. This CDR3 contains 15 residues. The CDR3 protein is CASSVQPGHFREQFF. The CDR3 DNA reads TGTGCCAGCAGCGTCCAACCGGGACATTTCCGGGAGCAGTTCTTC.

In its sample, this clonotype was seen many times. The junction departs from germline at one end; a sequencing error may be responsible. The chain employs TRBV7-2 and TRBJ2-1; 12 positions match TRBD2. Germline loops: CDR1 SGHTA, CDR2 FQGNSA. CDR3 length equals 15 residues. The DNA for the CDR3 is TGCGCCAGCAGCCTTGGACTAGCGGGAAACAATGAGCAGTTCTTC. Residues: CASSLGLAGNNEQFF.

This clonotype was detected a few times. The genes are TRBV19 and TRBJ1-2; D is ambiguous. The V and J ends lost 3 bases and 2 bases respectively, with 10 bases between them. CDR1 is LNHDA, CDR2 SQIVND, per germline (reference sequence). This CDR3 contains 14 residues. The DNA for the CDR3 is TGTGCCAGTAGTATTGGGCGGAGCAACTATGGCTACACCTTC. It specifies CASSIGRSNYGYTF.

In its sample, this clonotype was seen many times. J is TRBJ2-5 and V is TRBV6-2 or TRBV6-3; TRBD1 aligns across 9 bases. The germline V gene has CDR1 MNHEY and CDR2 SVGEGT. The V gene end was trimmed by 5 bases and the J gene end by 3 bases; junction bases not matched to a gene: 7. CDR3 length: 15 amino acids. CDR3: CASSHPQGAEETQYF. The DNA of the CDR3 is TGTGCCAGCAGTCACCCACAGGGGGCCGAAGAGACCCAGTACTTC.

This clonotype has ten or more counts. The chain uses TRBV20-1 and TRBJ2-3; 9 nucleotides line up with TRBD2. The germline gives CDR1 DFQATT, CDR2 SNEGSKA (reference sequence). CDR3 length: 13 amino acids. V trimming: 3 bases; J trimming: 4 bases; junction bases outside the gene matches: 2. CDR3 in amino acids: CSASGGGADTQYF. CDR3 coding DNA: TGCAGTGCTAGTGGCGGGGGGGCAGATACGCAGTATTTT.

This clonotype turned up a few times. The V gene is TRBV12-3 or TRBV12-4, the J gene TRBJ2-6; D uncertain. The CDR3 runs to 11 residues. The V and J ends lost 5 bases and 9 bases respectively, with 5 bases between them. This chain's CDR3 is CASSVFNVLTF. CDR3 sequence (DNA): TGTGCCAGCAGTGTGTTCAACGTCCTGACTTTC.

This clonotype has at least ten counts. The chain has TRBV6-2 or TRBV6-3 and TRBJ2-7; the D is unclear. Germline V gene sequence: CDR1 MNHEY, CDR2 SVGEGT. The CDR3 extends over 13 amino acids. V was shortened by 1 base and J by 3 bases, with 7 bases between the two germline ends. CDR3 DNA: TGTGCCAGCAGTTACTACGAGGACTACGAGCAGTACTTC. Protein: CASSYYEDYEQYF.

This clonotype occurred many times. The V call is TRBV20-1, the J call TRBJ2-1; 12 bases line up with TRBD2. The V segment lost 6 bases and the J segment 9 bases; nucleotides outside the gene matches: 12. Germline CDR1 is DFQATT and CDR2 is SNEGSKA (reference sequence). The CDR3 consists of 15 residues. CDR3 DNA sequence: TGCAGTGCACCACCCCTAGCGGGGGGGCTAGGTGAGCAGTTCTTC. Its protein is CSAPPLAGGLGEQFF.

This clonotype was seen only a few times. V usage is TRBV20-1 and J usage is TRBJ2-7; possibly TRBD1 for D (6 bases). V lost 3 bases and J lost 2, with 17 bases in between. The germline gives CDR1 DFQATT, CDR2 SNEGSKA (reference sequence). The CDR3 extends over 15 amino acids. The CDR3 protein is CSASPRQGSTYEQYV. The CDR3 DNA reads TGCAGTGCTAGCCCCCGGCAGGGGTCTACCTACGAGCAGTACGTC.

This clonotype was counted only a few times. The chain combines TRBV10-3 with TRBJ2-7; TRBD1 matches at 10 bases. V dropped 5 bases and J dropped 7; count of bases not matched to a gene: 5. Germline-derived CDR1 and CDR2 are ENHRY and SYGVKD. This CDR3 contains 13 residues. CDR3 loop: CAISRQGAGEQYV. In DNA, the CDR3 is TGTGCCATCAGTAGACAGGGGGCGGGGGAGCAGTACGTC.